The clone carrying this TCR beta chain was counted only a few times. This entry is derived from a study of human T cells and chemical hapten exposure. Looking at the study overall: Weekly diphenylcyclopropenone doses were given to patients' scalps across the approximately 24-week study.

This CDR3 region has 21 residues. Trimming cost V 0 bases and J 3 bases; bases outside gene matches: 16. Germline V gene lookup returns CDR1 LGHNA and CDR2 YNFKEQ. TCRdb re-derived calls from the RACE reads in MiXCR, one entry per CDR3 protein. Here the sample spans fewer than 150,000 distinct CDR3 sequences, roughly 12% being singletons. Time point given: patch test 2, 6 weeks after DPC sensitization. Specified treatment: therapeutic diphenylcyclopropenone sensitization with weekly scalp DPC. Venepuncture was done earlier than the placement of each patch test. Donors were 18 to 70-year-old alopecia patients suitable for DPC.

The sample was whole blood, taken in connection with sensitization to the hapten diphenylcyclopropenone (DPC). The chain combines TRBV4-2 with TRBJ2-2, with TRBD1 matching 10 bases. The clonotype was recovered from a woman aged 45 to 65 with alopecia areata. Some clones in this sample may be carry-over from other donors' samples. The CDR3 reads CASSQDMPFGGGTGDTGELFF. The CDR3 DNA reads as TGTGCCAGCAGCCAAGATATGCCCTTCGGGGGTGGGACAGGGGACACCGGGGAGCTGTTTTTT.